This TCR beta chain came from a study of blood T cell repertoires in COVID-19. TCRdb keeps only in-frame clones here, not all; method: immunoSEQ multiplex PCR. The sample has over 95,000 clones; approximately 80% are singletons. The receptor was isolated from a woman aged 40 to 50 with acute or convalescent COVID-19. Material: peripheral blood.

For the CDR3, the DNA is TGCGCCAGCAGCTTGGTGGGGCAGGGGACTGAAAAACTGTTTTTT. Amino acids: CASSLVGQGTEKLFF. The chain has TRBV5-1 and TRBJ1-4; a weak D match, TRBD1 (6 bases). Germline V gene data show CDR1 as SGHRS and CDR2 as YFSETQ. The CDR3 is made up of 15 amino acids. The V end was cut by 0 bases, the J end by 7 bases, with 13 bases between.